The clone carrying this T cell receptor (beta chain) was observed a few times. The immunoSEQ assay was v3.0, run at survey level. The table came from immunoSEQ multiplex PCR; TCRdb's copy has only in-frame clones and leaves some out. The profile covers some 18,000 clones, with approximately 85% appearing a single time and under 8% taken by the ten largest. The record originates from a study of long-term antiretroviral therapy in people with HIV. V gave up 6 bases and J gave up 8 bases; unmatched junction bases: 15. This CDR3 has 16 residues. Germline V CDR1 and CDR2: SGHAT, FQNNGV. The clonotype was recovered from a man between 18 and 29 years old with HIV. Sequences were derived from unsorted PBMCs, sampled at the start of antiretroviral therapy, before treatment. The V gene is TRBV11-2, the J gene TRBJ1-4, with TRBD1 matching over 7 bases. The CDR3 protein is CASSNRQGGGLEKLFF. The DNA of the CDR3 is TGTGCCAGCAGTAATCGACAGGGTGGTGGCTTGGAAAAACTGTTTTTT.